One sample yielded the 21 T cell receptor beta chains listed below, sequenced in a study of T cells in Graves' hyperthyroidism and ophthalmopathy. Amplification yielded TCR beta CDR3 regions, with RNA transcripts as the source. Primed by the HTBI set, a first-round RT-PCR was run on the TCR CDR3. TCRdb fed the multiplex PCR reads into MiXCR, producing one record per CDR3 protein. The table shows over 650,000 distinct CDR3 sequences, with approximately 16% occurring only once. The sample taken for sequencing was blood. The receptors shown here come from a man between 18 and 29 years old with Graves' hyperthyroidism.

This clonotype was recorded many times. CDR3 residues: CASSLAWGTDTNTEAFF. The CDR3 DNA reads TGTGCCAGCAGCTTAGCTTGGGGGACAGATACGAACACTGAAGCTTTCTTT. V gene TRBV7-2 combines with J gene TRBJ1-1; TRBD1 aligns across 7 bases. The germline gives CDR1 SGHTA, CDR2 FQGNSA. CDR3 length equals 17 residues. V lost 0 bases and J lost 1; bases outside the gene matches: 8.

This clonotype was seen ten or more times. The rearrangement joins TRBV3-1 to TRBJ2-3, with 10 bases matching TRBD1. Trimming removed 1 base from V and 4 bases from J; junction bases left unmatched: 5. Per the germline V gene, CDR1 is LGHDT and CDR2 is YNNKEL (reference sequence). The CDR3 consists of 16 residues. This CDR3 is CASSQVWTGGADTQYF. CDR3 nucleotide sequence: TGTGCCAGCAGCCAAGTTTGGACAGGGGGAGCAGATACGCAGTATTTT.

The chain combines TRBV30 with TRBJ2-7, with D hard to call. V was pared by 3 bases and J by 4 bases, with 16 bases between. Germline V gene data show CDR1 as GTSNPN and CDR2 as SVGIG (reference sequence). The CDR3 extends over 14 amino acids. The CDR3 nucleotides are TGTGCCTGGAGGGAAGGGTCGTCTGGGTACGAGCAGTACTTC. It yields the protein CAWREGSSGYEQYF.

This chain links TRBV11-3 with TRBJ2-1; no definite D call. Trimming pared 0 bases from V and 14 bases from J, leaving 17 bases between. Germline V CDR1 and CDR2: SGHNT, YENEEA. The CDR3 spans 14 residues. The CDR3 here is CASSLDRSPGVEFF. In DNA form, the CDR3 reads TGTGCCAGCAGCTTAGATCGGTCCCCTGGTGTGGAGTTCTTC.

Ten or more counts support this clonotype. The chain joins TRBV2 to TRBJ1-2; D might be TRBD1 (5 bases). The CDR3 runs 12 residues. The V gene's germline CDR1 is SNHLY and CDR2 FYNNEI. V dropped 3 bases and J dropped 7 bases, with 9 bases sitting between them. The CDR3: CASSEGGSGYTF. Here the CDR3 DNA reads TGTGCCAGCAGTGAGGGGGGAAGTGGCTACACCTTC.

V is TRBV28 and J is TRBJ1-3; possible D gene TRBD1, 5 bases. Germline values: CDR1 MDHEN, CDR2 SYDVKM. V gave up 3 bases and J gave up 4 bases, with 13 bases separating them. The CDR3 has 15 residues. In DNA form, the CDR3 reads TGTGCCAGCAGTTTTTACAGGAGTCGCGGAAACACCATATATTTT. This translates into CASSFYRSRGNTIYF. Combining the CDR3 with reference TRBV28 and TRBJ1-3 gives the whole variable domain DVKVTQSSRYLVKRTGEKVFLECVQDMDHENMFWYRQDPGLGLRLIYFSYDVKMKEKGDIPEGYSVSREKKERFSLILESASTNQTSMYLCASSFYRSRGNTIYFGEGSWLTVV.

A single count supports this clonotype. The chain recombines TRBV4-2 with TRBJ2-1, with TRBD2 identical over 7 bases. Germline assignment: CDR1 LGHNA and CDR2 YNFKEQ. Unmatched junction bases numbered 3, after V lost 0 bases and J lost 4 bases. CDR3 length equals 15 residues. This CDR3 reads CASSQDTGGYNEQFF. DNA for the CDR3: TGTGCCAGCAGCCAAGATACGGGGGGATACAATGAGCAGTTCTTC.

This sequence joins TRBV30 and TRBJ1-2, with TRBD1 matching over 11 bases. The V gene end was trimmed by 2 bases and the J gene end by 6 bases; junction bases not matched to a gene: 5. The germline CDR1 and CDR2 sequences are GTSNPN and SVGIG (reference sequence). This CDR3 spans 14 amino acids. CDR3 coding DNA: TGTGCCTGGAGTACGGGACAGGGGGAGGATGGCTACACCTTC. Translation: CAWSTGQGEDGYTF.

The V gene is TRBV27, the J gene TRBJ2-7; D gene unclear. V lost 4 bases and J lost 2, with 9 bases in between. Germline V gene sequence: CDR1 MNHEY, CDR2 SMNVEV (reference sequence). The CDR3 totals 13 residues. CDR3 protein: CASSSFSTYEQYF. Written as DNA, the CDR3 is TGTGCCAGCAGTTCTTTCAGCACCTACGAGCAGTACTTC.

This rearrangement joins TRBV6-2 or TRBV6-3 to TRBJ2-1, with D possibly TRBD1 on 5 matching bases. From germline, CDR1 is MNHEY and CDR2 SVGEGT. This CDR3 comprises 15 residues. Trimming cost V 2 bases and J 8 bases, with 16 bases left between them. CDR3 sequence (DNA): TGTGCCAGCAGTTACGGGGCCAACAGCAGGTATGAGCAGTTCTTC. Protein: CASSYGANSRYEQFF.

In this sample, this clonotype turned up many times. The V and J genes are TRBV12-3 or TRBV12-4 and TRBJ2-1; the D gene is possibly TRBD2 (6 bases). The CDR3 is 14 residues long. The V gene lost 2 bases and the J gene lost 9 bases, with 14 bases spanning the gap. In DNA, the CDR3 is TGTGCCAGCAGTTTATCTGTAGGAGGGATTGAGCAGTTCTTC. It encodes CASSLSVGGIEQFF.

This clonotype was detected ten times or more. J is TRBJ2-5 and V is TRBV29-1, with 7 bases lining up with TRBD2. The CDR3 is 13 residues long. The V gene's germline CDR1 is SQVTM and CDR2 ANQGSEA. Germline trimming cut 6 bases from V and 4 bases from J; bases unmatched to any gene: 8. In DNA form, the CDR3 reads TGCAGCGTGGACTCCCGCGGGGGAGAGACCCAGTACTTC. Protein: CSVDSRGGETQYF.

The J gene is TRBJ1-4, the V gene TRBV28; D is uncertain. Per the germline V gene, CDR1 is MDHEN and CDR2 is SYDVKM. The length of the CDR3 is 13 residues. V was clipped by 3 bases and J by 13 bases, with 15 bases between them. CDR3 region: CASSLVTWGGLFF. The CDR3 DNA reads as TGTGCCAGCAGTTTGGTGACTTGGGGAGGACTGTTTTTT.

This clonotype was recorded a few times. This chain links TRBV2 with TRBJ1-2; D unresolved. The CDR3 runs to 11 residues. Looked up from germline, CDR1 is SNHLY and CDR2 is FYNNEI. With 7 bases removed from V and 6 bases from J, the gap between germline ends came to 9 bases. The CDR3 sequence is CASTRENGYTF. The CDR3 region has the DNA TGTGCCAGCACAAGGGAGAATGGCTACACCTTC.

Many counts were recorded for this clonotype. The V gene is TRBV6-2 or TRBV6-3, the J gene TRBJ1-1, with 8 bases that match TRBD1. V dropped 0 bases and J dropped 1; count of bases not matched to a gene: 10. This CDR3 comprises 18 residues. Germline lookup yields CDR1 MNHEY and CDR2 SVGEGT. In DNA form, the CDR3 reads TGTGCCAGCAGTTACTCCGACAGGGGCAAGGTGAGGAACACTGAAGCTTTCTTT. It yields the protein CASSYSDRGKVRNTEAFF.

This clonotype appeared a few times. This sequence may be a read error, since a much larger clone differs from it by one base. This chain uses TRBV28 with TRBJ2-5, with TRBD2 matching over 7 bases. The CDR3 extends over 17 amino acids. Germline V gene sequence: CDR1 MDHEN, CDR2 SYDVKM. V dropped 5 bases and J dropped 5; count of bases not matched to a gene: 17. CDR3: CASSPNPGLVGDETQYF. DNA of the CDR3: TGTGCCAGCAGTCCCAACCCCGGACTAGTGGGAGATGAGACCCAGTACTTC.

This clonotype has more than one count but fewer than ten. V usage is TRBV5-4 and J usage is TRBJ2-1, with TRBD1 matching over 8 bases. In germline, CDR1 is SGHNT, CDR2 YYREEE (reference sequence). With 4 bases clipped from V and 7 bases from J, the junction kept 13 bases outside the gene matches. The CDR3 has 16 amino acids. The CDR3 coding sequence is TGTGCCAGCAGCCCTAGGACAGGGCGGGTCCTGAATGAGCAGTTCTTC. It specifies CASSPRTGRVLNEQFF.

A note on this clonotype: A junction end diverges from the germline sequence, so it may reflect a read error. The V and J genes are TRBV6-4 and TRBJ2-7; perhaps TRBD1 as D (6 bases). This CDR3 spans 17 amino acids. Germline V lookup: CDR1 MRHNA, CDR2 SNTAGT. The CDR3 region has the DNA TGTGCCAGCAGTTACTCCGGGCAGGGGCCTGGGACCTACGAGCAGTACTTC. It translates to CASSYSGQGPGTYEQYF.

DNA for the CDR3: TGTGCCAGCAGCCTAAACAGGGCGGGGACTAGCATCGAAACAGATACGCAGTATTTT. It codes for CASSLNRAGTSIETDTQYF. V usage is TRBV7-9 and J usage is TRBJ2-3; 9 bases match TRBD2. Germline values: CDR1 SEHNR, CDR2 FQNEAQ (reference sequence). The ends lost 5 bases at V and 3 bases at J; junction bases unmatched: 18. The length of the CDR3 is 19 residues. The entire variable domain, with the rest obtained from reference TRBV7-9 and TRBJ2-3, is as follows: DTGVSQNPRHKITKRGQNVTFRCDPISEHNRLYWYRQTLGQGPEFLTYFQNEAQLEKSRLLSDRFSAERPKGSFSTLEIQRTEQGDSAMYLCASSLNRAGTSIETDTQYFGPGTRLTVL.

The chain couples TRBV30 to TRBJ1-1; no reliable D call. The CDR3 length is 11 residues. Trimming cost V 0 bases and J 3 bases, with 2 bases left between them. Per germline, CDR1 GTSNPN and CDR2 SVGIG (reference sequence). Here the CDR3 reads CAWSVYTEAFF. CDR3 DNA sequence: TGTGCCTGGAGTGTATACACTGAAGCTTTCTTT. The full variable domain, with the rest looked up from reference TRBV30 and TRBJ1-1, is SQTIHQWPATLVQPVGSPLSLECTVEGTSNPNLYWYRQAAGRGLQLLFYSVGIGQISSEVPQNLSASRPQDRQFILSSKKLLLSDSGFYLCAWSVYTEAFFGQGTRLTVV.

This clonotype was seen a few times. The rearrangement links TRBV20-1 to TRBJ2-1; D might be TRBD1 or TRBD2, each matching 5 bases. This CDR3 region has 14 residues. Germline-derived CDR1 and CDR2 are DFQATT and SNEGSKA (reference sequence). Trimming removed 3 bases from V and 5 bases from J, with 14 bases in between. The CDR3 loop is CSASGTMAHNEQFF. Written as DNA, the CDR3 is TGCAGTGCTAGCGGGACGATGGCCCACAATGAGCAGTTCTTC.